These 27 T cell receptor beta chains were all obtained from the same sample, sequenced in a study of shared clonotypes between healthy human individuals. Produced via immunoSEQ multiplex PCR; TCRdb's table is partial and in-frame only. The table includes about 2 million clones, about 95% detected once. The naive CD8 fraction comprised CD45RO-negative cells positively selected for CCR7 and excluded terminally differentiated effector memory CD45RA+ cells. Sequenced: naive CD8+ T cells sorted from blood. The receptors stem from a man aged 18 to 30 in good health.

The chain has TRBV7-9 and TRBJ2-3, with TRBD2 identical over 10 bases. The CDR3 runs to 16 residues. Germline V gene sequence: CDR1 SEHNR, CDR2 FQNEAQ (reference sequence). Trimming removed 3 bases from V and 3 bases from J; junction bases left unmatched: 6. CDR3 nucleotide sequence: TGTGCCAGCAGCTTGAACCTAGCGGGAGTAACAGATACGCAGTATTTT. Its translation is CASSLNLAGVTDTQYF.

With respect to this clone: Other DNA sequences in this specimen translate into the identical CDR3. V and J are TRBV27 and TRBJ1-2, with D possibly being TRBD1 (5 bases). CDR1 MNHEY and CDR2 SMNVEV come from the germline V gene (reference sequence). Between the trimmed V and J ends, which lost 5 bases and 4 bases, there was a span of 14 bases. The CDR3 has 14 amino acids. The CDR3 region has the DNA TGTGCCAGCAGTCCCGCCGGGACGGTCTATGGCTACACCTTC. Protein sequence: CASSPAGTVYGYTF.

The sample holds one count of this clone. Other DNA sequences from this sample encode an identical CDR3 as well. This chain joins TRBV19 and TRBJ2-7; D possibly uses TRBD1 or TRBD2 (5 bases each). V dropped 3 bases and J dropped 1 base, with 10 bases sitting between them. CDR3 length: 14 residues. Germline V lookup: CDR1 LNHDA, CDR2 SQIVND (reference sequence). The CDR3 bases are TGTGCCAGTAGTATCTGGGACGGGTCCTACGAGCAGTACTTC. It encodes CASSIWDGSYEQYF.

The chain couples TRBV6-5 to TRBJ1-4; possibly TRBD1 for D (5 bases). The CDR3 loop spans 15 amino acids. The V end lost 7 bases, the J end lost 4 bases, and 16 bases lay between the germline ends. Germline V CDR1 and CDR2: MNHEY, SVGAGI. The CDR3 protein is CASKSQGAGNEKLFF. The CDR3, as DNA: TGTGCCAGCAAATCCCAGGGTGCAGGTAATGAAAAACTGTTTTTT.

The V and J genes are TRBV19 and TRBJ1-5, with D possibly being TRBD1 (5 bases). Deletions cut 10 bases from V and 2 bases from J, with 15 bases between. The CDR3 consists of 14 residues. Germline CDR1 reads LNHDA; CDR2 reads SQIVND (reference sequence). The CDR3 sequence is CAIDAGDGNQPQHF. CDR3 bases: TGTGCCATAGACGCGGGGGATGGCAATCAGCCCCAGCATTTT.

With respect to this clone: Additional DNA sequences in this sample encode the identical CDR3. The chain recombines TRBV5-1 with TRBJ1-5; D gene uncertain. V shed 2 bases and J shed 2 bases, with 8 bases lying between them. This CDR3 has 14 residues. CDR1 SGHRS and CDR2 YFSETQ come from the germline V gene. The CDR3 is CASSFEGGNQPQHF. The CDR3 coding sequence is TGCGCCAGCAGCTTTGAGGGTGGCAATCAGCCCCAGCATTTT.

This chain uses TRBV11-2 with TRBJ2-1; a weak D match, TRBD1 (5 bases). CDR1 is SGHAT and CDR2 is FQNNGV in the germline V gene. With 1 base removed from V and 3 bases from J, the gap between germline ends came to 13 bases. CDR3 length: 16 residues. The CDR3 loop is CASSLVWTQNYNEQFF. CDR3 coding DNA: TGTGCCAGCAGCTTAGTTTGGACACAGAACTACAATGAGCAGTTCTTC.

V gene TRBV10-3 combines with J gene TRBJ1-1; the D gene is possibly TRBD1 (6 bases). The CDR3 runs to 13 residues. Deletions cut 5 bases from V and 6 bases from J, with 13 bases between. CDR1 and CDR2 from the germline V gene are ENHRY and SYGVKD. CDR3 nucleotides: TGTGCCATCAGTTCACAGGGTATTGCTGAAGCTTTCTTT. It is translated as CAISSQGIAEAFF.

This sequence joins TRBV4-3 and TRBJ2-5; 8 bases match TRBD1. With V trimmed by 4 bases and J by 5 bases, 9 bases remained unmatched. CDR3 size: 15 residues. CDR1 and CDR2 (germline): LGHNA, YSLEER. CDR3 loop: CASSRLTGVGETQYF. CDR3 coding DNA: TGCGCCAGCAGCCGGCTGACAGGGGTAGGGGAGACCCAGTACTTC.

Comment on this clone: The same CDR3 arises from other DNA sequences in this sample as well. This rearrangement joins TRBV15 to TRBJ2-5, with 10 bases that match TRBD1. The CDR3 length is 15 residues. Germline V lookup: CDR1 LNHNV, CDR2 YYDKDF (reference sequence). J was trimmed by 2 bases and V by 0 bases; bases with no gene match: 0. CDR3 in amino acids: CATSREGQGQETQYF. CDR3 bases: TGTGCCACCAGCAGAGAGGGACAGGGGCAAGAGACCCAGTACTTC.

The rearrangement links TRBV19 to TRBJ2-7; 10 bases are shared with TRBD1. V gave up 7 bases and J gave up 5 bases; unmatched junction bases: 8. The CDR3 spans 14 residues. The germline CDR1 and CDR2 sequences are LNHDA and SQIVND (reference sequence). The CDR3 sequence: CASTPGQGVHEQYF. The DNA for the CDR3 is TGTGCCAGTACCCCCGGACAGGGGGTCCACGAGCAGTACTTC.

This rearrangement joins TRBV11-1 to TRBJ2-3, with 11 bases lining up with TRBD1. Germline-derived CDR1 and CDR2 are SGHAT and FQDESV (reference sequence). The CDR3 runs 15 residues. V lost 4 bases to trimming and J lost 7 bases; unmatched junction nucleotides: 7. CDR3 amino acids: CASSSRTGGGYTQYF. The DNA of the CDR3 is TGTGCCAGCAGCTCCAGGACAGGGGGCGGGTATACGCAGTATTTT.

The CDR3 sequence: CASSASTGGPGELFF. The CDR3 coding sequence is TGTGCCAGCAGCGCCTCGACAGGGGGACCGGGGGAGCTGTTTTTT. The V call is TRBV7-6, the J call TRBJ2-2; 9 positions match TRBD1. From germline, CDR1 is SGHVS and CDR2 FNYEAQ. V trimming: 5 bases; J trimming: 8 bases; junction bases outside the gene matches: 9. There are 15 residues in the CDR3. Supplemented by reference TRBV7-6 and TRBJ2-2, the full variable domain reads GAGVSQSPRYKVTKRGQDVALRCDPISGHVSLYWYRQALGQGPEFLTYFNYEAQQDKSGLPNDRFSAERPEGSISTLTIQRTEQRDSAMYRCASSASTGGPGELFFGEGSRLTVL.

This chain uses TRBV9 with TRBJ1-4, with a possible D match to TRBD1 (6 bases). CDR1 SGDLS and CDR2 YYNGEE come from the germline V gene. Trimming cost V 0 bases and J 6 bases, with 12 bases left between them. The length of the CDR3 is 15 residues. CDR3 nucleotides: TGTGCCAGCAGCGTAGCGGGGGCGTGGGATGAAAAACTGTTTTTT. This sequence encodes CASSVAGAWDEKLFF.

The J gene is TRBJ2-4, the V gene TRBV11-2, with D possibly being TRBD1 (7 bases). Trimming left V 3 bases short and J 8 bases short, with 8 bases between. Germline values: CDR1 SGHAT, CDR2 FQNNGV. The CDR3 has 12 amino acids. The CDR3 reads CASSFRGDIQYF. CDR3 nucleotides: TGTGCCAGCAGCTTCAGGGGGGACATTCAGTACTTC.

J is TRBJ2-2 and V is TRBV6-1; D is unclear. Trimming shortened V by 10 bases and J by 6 bases, and 12 bases separated the two germline ends. The V gene's germline CDR1 is MNHNS and CDR2 SASEGT. The CDR3 spans 12 residues. The CDR3 reads CATTDISGELFF. For the CDR3, the DNA is TGTGCCACCACCGATATATCCGGGGAGCTGTTTTTT.

This chain joins TRBV5-6 and TRBJ2-7, with D possibly being TRBD1 or TRBD2 (5 bases each). CDR1 is SGHDT, CDR2 YYEEEE, per germline. V lost 6 bases, J lost 0 bases, and 16 bases lay in between. The CDR3 consists of 15 residues. CDR3 loop: CASTWGGPHSYEQYF. DNA of the CDR3: TGTGCCAGCACCTGGGGCGGGCCCCACTCCTACGAGCAGTACTTC. Drawing the rest from reference TRBV5-6 and TRBJ2-7, the complete variable domain is DAGVTQSPTHLIKTRGQQVTLRCSPKSGHDTVSWYQQALGQGPQFIFQYYEEEERQRGNFPDRFSGHQFPNYSSELNVNALLLGDSALYLCASTWGGPHSYEQYFGPGTRLTVT.

The chain couples TRBV28 to TRBJ2-7, with 9 bases aligning to TRBD2. Germline CDR1 MDHEN, CDR2 SYDVKM. Unmatched junction bases numbered 8, after V lost 6 bases and J lost 2 bases. This CDR3 contains 15 residues. CDR3 residues: CASSQSSGGPYEQYF. The DNA for the CDR3 is TGTGCCAGCAGCCAAAGTAGCGGGGGACCCTACGAGCAGTACTTC. The full variable domain, rest sourced from reference TRBV28 and TRBJ2-7, is DVKVTQSSRYLVKRTGEKVFLECVQDMDHENMFWYRQDPGLGLRLIYFSYDVKMKEKGDIPEGYSVSREKKERFSLILESASTNQTSMYLCASSQSSGGPYEQYFGPGTRLTVT.

This chain uses TRBV7-2 with TRBJ2-3; 9 bases align to TRBD2. The CDR3 consists of 16 residues. The junction had 8 bases not matched to a gene; V was cut back by 1 base and J by 6 bases. The germline gives CDR1 SGHTA, CDR2 FQGNSA. This CDR3 reads CASSLVAGAQADTQYF. For the CDR3, the DNA is TGTGCCAGCAGCTTAGTAGCGGGAGCCCAAGCGGATACGCAGTATTTT.

A word on this clone: The sample contains more than one DNA sequence encoding this CDR3. The V call is TRBV15, the J call TRBJ2-5; D is undetermined. Germline V gives CDR1 LNHNV, CDR2 YYDKDF (reference sequence). The CDR3 is 14 residues long. V was pared by 0 bases and J by 5 bases, with 10 bases between. Here the CDR3 reads CATSRDLGAETQYF. The CDR3 DNA reads TGTGCCACCAGCAGAGATCTGGGTGCGGAGACCCAGTACTTC.

The chain combines TRBV11-2 with TRBJ1-2; 7 positions match TRBD1. The CDR3 loop spans 14 amino acids. With V trimmed by 3 bases and J by 6 bases, 7 bases remained unmatched. Germline V lookup: CDR1 SGHAT, CDR2 FQNNGV. The CDR3 DNA reads TGTGCCAGCAGCTTCGGCAGGGGGGCTGATGGCTACACCTTC. It encodes CASSFGRGADGYTF.

V is TRBV2 and J is TRBJ2-1; D is undetermined. Germline CDR1 and CDR2: SNHLY and FYNNEI. The CDR3 has 13 amino acids. V shed 4 bases and J shed 2 bases, with 6 bases lying between them. The CDR3 loop is CASSGPPYNEQFF. The CDR3, as DNA: TGTGCCAGCAGTGGGCCCCCCTACAATGAGCAGTTCTTC.

The gene calls are TRBV4-3 and TRBJ2-7; the match to TRBD1 covers 10 bases. CDR1 is LGHNA and CDR2 is YSLEER in the germline V gene. After removal of 4 bases from V and 3 bases from J, the junction contained 6 bases not matched to a gene. The CDR3 sequence is 15 residues long. The CDR3 DNA sequence: TGCGCCAGCAGCCCTTCCGGGACAGGGGTCTACGAGCAGTACTTC. Translated: CASSPSGTGVYEQYF.

About this clone itself: The same CDR3 arises from other DNA sequences in this sample as well. This chain links TRBV4-3 with TRBJ2-5, with TRBD1 matching 9 bases. Trimming removed 1 base from V and 4 bases from J; junction bases left unmatched: 4. Per the germline V gene, CDR1 is LGHNA and CDR2 is YSLEER. The CDR3 has 15 amino acids. The CDR3 reads CASSQGTGVRETQYF. As DNA, the CDR3 is TGCGCCAGCAGCCAAGGGACAGGGGTCCGAGAGACCCAGTACTTC.

To note about this clone: The same CDR3 can be traced to other DNA sequences in this sample. The CDR3 here is CAISEPDRAYGYTF. The CDR3 DNA sequence: TGTGCCATCAGTGAGCCCGACAGGGCCTATGGCTACACCTTC. The chain couples TRBV10-3 to TRBJ1-2; 7 bases fit TRBD1. The CDR3 covers 14 residues. V trimming: 2 bases; J trimming: 4 bases; junction bases outside the gene matches: 4. Germline V CDR1 and CDR2: ENHRY, SYGVKD.

The gene calls are TRBV7-6 and TRBJ2-7; 9 bases are shared with TRBD2. J gave up 1 base and V 5 bases, and 3 bases lay outside the gene matches. CDR1 SGHVS and CDR2 FNYEAQ come from the germline V gene. The CDR3 consists of 14 residues. CDR3 protein: CASSMLAGSYEQYF. In nucleotides, the CDR3 is TGTGCCAGCAGCATGCTAGCGGGATCCTACGAGCAGTACTTC.

The chain employs TRBV29-1 and TRBJ2-7; 7 bases line up with TRBD2. Per germline, CDR1 SQVTM and CDR2 ANQGSEA. The CDR3 totals 13 residues. V shed 7 bases and J 0 bases; nucleotides not matched to a gene: 6. This chain's CDR3 is CSAWEGGSYEQYF. The CDR3, as DNA: TGCAGCGCTTGGGAGGGCGGCTCCTACGAGCAGTACTTC.